Described below is a single TCR beta chain sequence and its context. The data were taken from a study of blood T cell repertoires in COVID-19. Study context: Donors in the United States, Italy and Spain gave samples during acute or convalescent COVID-19. The cDNA or gDNA used as material had been derived from T cells, B-cell-depleted T cells, or PBMCs.

Cohorts were assigned according to the clinical history that participants reported. How the authors handled the data: Reference gene primer amplification gave estimated nucleated cell counts. Assay used: immunoSEQ multiplex PCR; TCRdb lists only in-frame clones, some missing. The V and J calls and clone size are taken from that table; D and trimming were inferred from the DNA. Of hundreds of thousands of clones listed, approximately 88% were seen once; the top ten hold just over 2.5%. Germline V gene data show CDR1 as GTSNPN and CDR2 as SVGIG (reference sequence). Between the trimmed V and J ends, which lost 2 bases and 3 bases, there was a span of 10 bases. The CDR3 extends over 14 amino acids.

The specimen sequenced was PBMCs or T cells enriched from blood (not recorded which). The source of this sequence is a woman aged 25-40 years with acute COVID-19. This sequence joins TRBV30 and TRBJ2-2, with a possible D match to TRBD1 (6 bases). CDR3: CAWSKGHYTGELFF. DNA for the CDR3: TGTGCCTGGAGTAAGGGACACTACACCGGGGAGCTGTTTTTT.